The rows below give T cell receptor beta chains drawn from one sample of a study of identical twins. TCRdb independently ran MiXCR on the 5' RACE reads; one entry per CDR3 protein. There are 410,000 or so distinct CDR3 sequences in the sample; less than 20% occur only once, and 10% to 15% lies in the top ten. Input material: naive T cells sorted from blood. Receptor source: a man aged 50-60 years in good health. The CDR3 runs from the conserved cysteine through the conserved F or W. D genes are given only for firm matches. Only some rows state a clone size, as once, few, many or a class for expanded clones.

j_gene	v_gene	d_gene	abundance	CDR3nt	CDR3aa
TRBJ2-7	TRBV20-1	.	many	TGCAGTGCTAGAGGTCCCAGGGACGTATACTACGAGCAGTACTTC	CSARGPRDVYYEQYF
TRBJ2-3	TRBV27	.	few	TGTGCCAGCAGTACCAACTTAGTTTTTGATACGCAGTATTTT	CASSTNLVFDTQYF
TRBJ2-7	TRBV20-1	TRBD1	once	TGCAGTGCTAGAAACCCGGGACAGGGGGCGCGTAACGAGCAGTACTTC	CSARNPGQGARNEQYF
TRBJ2-5	TRBV24-1	TRBD1	many	TGTGCCACCAGTGATTTCCGGGACAGACAAGAGACCCAGTACTTC	CATSDFRDRQETQYF
TRBJ2-2	TRBV4-3	TRBD1	.	TGCGCCAGCAGCCAAGATTGGGACAGCACCGGGGAGCTGTTTTTT	CASSQDWDSTGELFF
TRBJ2-3	TRBV5-1	TRBD2	.	TGCGCCAGCAGCTTGGTCCTAGCGGGGGGCGAGCAGTATTTT	CASSLVLAGGEQYF
TRBJ2-7	TRBV20-1	.	few	TGCAGTGCTAGAGGGGCCGAGCAGTACTTC	CSARGAEQYF
TRBJ2-1	TRBV7-6	.	many	TGTGCCAGCAGCTACGGACCATCGAGCTCCTACAATGAGCAGTTCTTC	CASSYGPSSSYNEQFF
TRBJ2-5	TRBV6-2/TRBV6-3	.	.	TGTGCCAGCAGTTCGGTCGGAGCGAAAGAGACCCAGTACTTC	CASSSVGAKETQYF
TRBJ1-2	TRBV10-3	.	many	TGTGCCATCAGTGAGCCCACAGCCAACTATGGCTACACCTTC	CAISEPTANYGYTF
TRBJ1-1	TRBV7-9	.	.	TGTGCCAGCAGCTTAGAAGGAGACACTGAAGCTTTCTTT	CASSLEGDTEAFF
TRBJ2-1	TRBV4-3	.	.	TGCGCCAGCAGCCCTCACCCGGCGAGAGAGGGCAATGAGCAGTTCTTC	CASSPHPAREGNEQFF
TRBJ2-2	TRBV12-3/TRBV12-4	TRBD1	.	TGTGCCAGCAGAAAAGGCCGGGACAGGGTGGGAACCGGGGAGCTGTTTTTT	CASRKGRDRVGTGELFF
TRBJ2-2	TRBV7-3	TRBD2	few	TGTGCCAGCAGCTTATCTAGCGGGTACGGGGAGCTGTTTTTT	CASSLSSGYGELFF
TRBJ2-7	TRBV4-3	TRBD2	once	TGCGCCAGCAGCCAACGAGTAGCGGGAGGGTACGAGCAGTACTTC	CASSQRVAGGYEQYF
TRBJ2-7	TRBV29-1	.	few	TGCAGCGTTGAAGTCAGGTCCTACGAGCAGTACTTC	CSVEVRSYEQYF
TRBJ1-2	TRBV20-1	.	few	TGCAGTGCTAGTGCAGGGCAAGCTAACTATGGCTACACCTTC	CSASAGQANYGYTF
TRBJ2-2	TRBV7-2	TRBD2	few	TGTGCCAGCAGCCTGTCCCTAGCGGTCCAGCTTGGGGAGCTGTTTTTT	CASSLSLAVQLGELFF
TRBJ1-4	TRBV7-6	TRBD1	many	TGTGCCAGCAGCTTACAAAGGGGGCTGGTTTTTGAAAAACTGTTTTTT	CASSLQRGLVFEKLFF
TRBJ2-3	TRBV7-2	.	.	TGTGCCAGCAGCTTAGTTAGTGTAGATACGCAGTATTTT	CASSLVSVDTQYF
TRBJ2-2	TRBV7-8	.	many	TGTGCCAGTCGGGGAGCGATGGCCGGGGAGCTGTTTTTT	CASRGAMAGELFF
TRBJ1-1	TRBV7-9	TRBD1	.	TGTGCCAGCACCTATGGGACAGACACTGAAGCTTTCTTT	CASTYGTDTEAFF
TRBJ2-2	TRBV4-2	.	.	TGTGCCAGCACCTTGCTGCCAGCTCGTTCGAACACCGGGGAGCTGTTTTTT	CASTLLPARSNTGELFF
TRBJ2-1	TRBV11-3	TRBD2	.	TGTGCCAGCAGCTTAGGGACTAGCGGGCCATCGACCCCATTTATCTCCTACAATGAGCAGTTCTTC	CASSLGTSGPSTPFISYNEQFF
TRBJ2-7	TRBV7-8	TRBD1	.	TGTGCCAGCAGCTTACGGTCGGGCAGGGGGTGGGAGCAGTACTTC	CASSLRSGRGWEQYF
TRBJ1-1	TRBV20-1	.	many	TGCAGTGCTAGAGGAGCGGGGAGCGGGAGTACTGAAGCTTTCTTT	CSARGAGSGSTEAFF
TRBJ1-1	TRBV10-3	.	many	TGTGCCATCAGTGGACAGGTCGGGGACACTGAAGCTTTCTTT	CAISGQVGDTEAFF